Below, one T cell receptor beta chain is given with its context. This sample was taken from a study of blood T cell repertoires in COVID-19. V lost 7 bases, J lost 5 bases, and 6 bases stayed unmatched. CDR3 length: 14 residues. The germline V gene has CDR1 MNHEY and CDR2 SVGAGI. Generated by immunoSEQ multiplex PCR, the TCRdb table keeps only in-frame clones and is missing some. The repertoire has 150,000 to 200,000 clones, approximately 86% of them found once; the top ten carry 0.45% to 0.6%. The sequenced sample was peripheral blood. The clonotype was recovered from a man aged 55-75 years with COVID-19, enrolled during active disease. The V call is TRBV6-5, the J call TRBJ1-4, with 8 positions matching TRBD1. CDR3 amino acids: CASNPTGANEKLFF. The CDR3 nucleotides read TGTGCCAGCAACCCGACAGGGGCAAATGAAAAACTGTTTTTT.